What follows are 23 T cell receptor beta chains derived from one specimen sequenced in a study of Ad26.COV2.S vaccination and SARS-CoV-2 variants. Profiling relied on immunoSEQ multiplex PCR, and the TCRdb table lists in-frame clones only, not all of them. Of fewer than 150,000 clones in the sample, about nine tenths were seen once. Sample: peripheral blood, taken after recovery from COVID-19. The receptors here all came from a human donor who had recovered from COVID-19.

The CDR3: CASSTGADYEQYF. Written as DNA, the CDR3 is TGTGCCAGTAGCACAGGAGCAGACTACGAGCAGTACTTC. This sequence joins TRBV19 and TRBJ2-7; weak D call: TRBD1 (5 bases). Germline CDR1 reads LNHDA; CDR2 reads SQIVND (reference sequence). V lost 6 bases, J lost 3 bases, and 12 bases lay in between. This CDR3 contains 13 residues.

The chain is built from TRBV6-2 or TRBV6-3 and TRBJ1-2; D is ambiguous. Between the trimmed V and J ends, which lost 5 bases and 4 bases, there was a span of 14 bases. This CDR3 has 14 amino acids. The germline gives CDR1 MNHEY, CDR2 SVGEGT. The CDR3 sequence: CASSAPFSGYGYTF. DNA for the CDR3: TGTGCCAGCAGTGCTCCTTTTAGTGGCTATGGCTACACCTTC.

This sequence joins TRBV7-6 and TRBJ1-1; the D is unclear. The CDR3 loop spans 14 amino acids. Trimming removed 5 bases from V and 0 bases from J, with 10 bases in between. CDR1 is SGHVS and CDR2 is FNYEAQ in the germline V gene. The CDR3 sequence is CASSPFSMNTEAFF. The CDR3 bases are TGTGCCAGCAGCCCGTTCAGCATGAACACTGAAGCTTTCTTT.

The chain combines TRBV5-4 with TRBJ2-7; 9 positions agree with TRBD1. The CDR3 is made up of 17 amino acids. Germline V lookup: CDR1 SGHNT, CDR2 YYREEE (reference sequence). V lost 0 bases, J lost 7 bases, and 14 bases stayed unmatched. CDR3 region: CASSLGVRGQGSGEQYF. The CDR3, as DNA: TGTGCCAGCAGCTTGGGGGTCCGGGGACAGGGTTCAGGAGAGCAGTACTTC.

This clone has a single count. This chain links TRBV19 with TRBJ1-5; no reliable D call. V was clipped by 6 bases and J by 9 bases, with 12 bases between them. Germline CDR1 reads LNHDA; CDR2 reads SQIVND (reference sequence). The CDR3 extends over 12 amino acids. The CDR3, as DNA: TGTGCCAGTAGCCCCTGGGGAGGGCCCCAGCATTTT. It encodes CASSPWGGPQHF.

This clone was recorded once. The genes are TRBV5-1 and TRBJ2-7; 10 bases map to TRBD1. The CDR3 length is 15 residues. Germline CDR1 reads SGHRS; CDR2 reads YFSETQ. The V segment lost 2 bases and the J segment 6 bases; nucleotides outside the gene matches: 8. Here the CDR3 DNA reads TGCGCCAGCAGCTTACCCGGGACAGGGGTGCCCGAGCAGTACTTC. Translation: CASSLPGTGVPEQYF.

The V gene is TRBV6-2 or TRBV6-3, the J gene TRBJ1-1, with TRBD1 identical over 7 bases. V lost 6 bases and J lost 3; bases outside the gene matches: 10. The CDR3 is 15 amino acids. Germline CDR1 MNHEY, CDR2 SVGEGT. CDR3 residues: CASSIRQGSDTEAFF. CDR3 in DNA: TGTGCCAGCAGCATTAGACAGGGTTCGGACACTGAAGCTTTCTTT.

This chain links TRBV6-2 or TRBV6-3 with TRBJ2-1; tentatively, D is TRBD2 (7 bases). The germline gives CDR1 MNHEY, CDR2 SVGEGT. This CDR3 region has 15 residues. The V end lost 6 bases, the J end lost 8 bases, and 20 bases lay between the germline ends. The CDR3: CASSPRGGGADEQFF. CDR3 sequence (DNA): TGTGCCAGCAGCCCCCGGGGAGGGGGGGCCGATGAGCAGTTCTTC.

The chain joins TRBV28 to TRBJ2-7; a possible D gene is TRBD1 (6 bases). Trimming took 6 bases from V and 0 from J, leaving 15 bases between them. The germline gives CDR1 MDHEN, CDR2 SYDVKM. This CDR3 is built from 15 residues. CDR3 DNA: TGTGCCAGCAGAACCGGGACATCGAGCTCCTACGAGCAGTACTTC. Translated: CASRTGTSSSYEQYF.

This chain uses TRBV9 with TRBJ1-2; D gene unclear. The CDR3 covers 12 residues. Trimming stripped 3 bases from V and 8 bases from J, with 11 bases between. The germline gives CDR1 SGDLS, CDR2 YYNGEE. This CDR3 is CASSGQRPGYTF. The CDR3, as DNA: TGTGCCAGCAGCGGGCAACGCCCCGGCTACACCTTC.

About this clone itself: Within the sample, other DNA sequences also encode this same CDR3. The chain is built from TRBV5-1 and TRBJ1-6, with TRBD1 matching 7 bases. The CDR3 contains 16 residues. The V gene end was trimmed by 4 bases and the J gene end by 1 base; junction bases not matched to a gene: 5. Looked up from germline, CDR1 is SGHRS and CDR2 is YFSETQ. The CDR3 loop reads CASSTGEKSYNSPLHF. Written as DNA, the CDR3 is TGCGCCAGCAGCACAGGGGAGAAGTCCTATAATTCACCCCTCCACTTT.

This chain's CDR3 is CASSGSTGANEQFF. The DNA of the CDR3 is TGCGCCAGCAGCGGGTCGACAGGAGCCAATGAGCAGTTCTTC. The chain recombines TRBV5-1 with TRBJ2-1; a weak D match, TRBD1 (6 bases). V lost 4 bases and J 6 bases, leaving 14 bases between the germline ends. Germline V gene sequence: CDR1 SGHRS, CDR2 YFSETQ. There are 14 residues in the CDR3.

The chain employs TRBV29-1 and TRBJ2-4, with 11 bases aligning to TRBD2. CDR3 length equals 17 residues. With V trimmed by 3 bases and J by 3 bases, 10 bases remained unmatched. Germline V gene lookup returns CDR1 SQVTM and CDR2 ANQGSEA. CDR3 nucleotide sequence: TGCAGCGTTGAGGTAGCGGGGGGGCCTTTGGTCAAAAACATTCAGTACTTC. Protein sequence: CSVEVAGGPLVKNIQYF.

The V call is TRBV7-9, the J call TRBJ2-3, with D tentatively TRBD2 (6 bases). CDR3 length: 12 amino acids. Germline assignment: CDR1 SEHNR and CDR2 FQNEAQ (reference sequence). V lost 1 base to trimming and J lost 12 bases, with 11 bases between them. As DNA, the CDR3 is TGTGCCAGCAGCTTAGGGGGACTCGAACAGTATTTT. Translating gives CASSLGGLEQYF.

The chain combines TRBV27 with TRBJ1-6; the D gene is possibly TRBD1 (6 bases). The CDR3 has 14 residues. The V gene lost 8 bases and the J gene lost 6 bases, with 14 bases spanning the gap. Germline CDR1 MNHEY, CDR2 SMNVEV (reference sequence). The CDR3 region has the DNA TGTGCCAGCGGGCCTACGGGGGCTAATTCACCCCTCCACTTT. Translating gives CASGPTGANSPLHF.

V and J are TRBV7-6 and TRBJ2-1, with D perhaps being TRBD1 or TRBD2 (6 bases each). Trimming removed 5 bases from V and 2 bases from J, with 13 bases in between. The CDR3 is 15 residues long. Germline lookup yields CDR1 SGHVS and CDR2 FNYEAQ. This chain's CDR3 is CASSLGGYPYNEQFF. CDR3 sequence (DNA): TGTGCCAGCAGCCTAGGGGGGTACCCCTACAATGAGCAGTTCTTC.

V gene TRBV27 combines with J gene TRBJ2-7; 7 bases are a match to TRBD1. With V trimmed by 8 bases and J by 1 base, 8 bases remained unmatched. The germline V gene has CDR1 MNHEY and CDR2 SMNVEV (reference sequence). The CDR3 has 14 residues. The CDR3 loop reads CASGLQGNSYEQYF. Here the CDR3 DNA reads TGTGCCAGCGGCTTACAGGGGAATTCCTACGAGCAGTACTTC.

CDR3 residues: CASSLGGGGKNIQYF. The CDR3 DNA follows: TGCGCCAGCAGCTTGGGAGGCGGGGGTAAAAACATTCAGTACTTC. V is TRBV5-1 and J is TRBJ2-4, with 7 bases lining up with TRBD2. The germline V gene has CDR1 SGHRS and CDR2 YFSETQ. With V trimmed by 0 bases and J by 4 bases, 4 bases remained unmatched. CDR3 length equals 15 residues.

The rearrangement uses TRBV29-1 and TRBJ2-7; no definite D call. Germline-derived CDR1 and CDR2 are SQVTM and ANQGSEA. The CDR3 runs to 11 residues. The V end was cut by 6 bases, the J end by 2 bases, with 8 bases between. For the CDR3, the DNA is TGCAGCGTCGGGTTTGCCTACGAGCAGTACTTC. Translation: CSVGFAYEQYF.

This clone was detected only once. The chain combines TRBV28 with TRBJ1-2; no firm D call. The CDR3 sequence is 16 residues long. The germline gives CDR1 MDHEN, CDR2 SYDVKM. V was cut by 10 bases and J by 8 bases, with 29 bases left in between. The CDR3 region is CATLEYWEGPTWGYTF. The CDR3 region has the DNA TGTGCCACTTTAGAGTACTGGGAAGGCCCAACCTGGGGCTACACCTTC.

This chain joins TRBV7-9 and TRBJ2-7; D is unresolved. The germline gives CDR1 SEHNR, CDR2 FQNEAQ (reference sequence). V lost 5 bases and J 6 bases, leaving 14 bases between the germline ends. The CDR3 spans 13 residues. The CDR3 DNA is TGTGCCAGCAGCCCGCCGGACCAGGTCGAGCAGTACTTC. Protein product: CASSPPDQVEQYF.

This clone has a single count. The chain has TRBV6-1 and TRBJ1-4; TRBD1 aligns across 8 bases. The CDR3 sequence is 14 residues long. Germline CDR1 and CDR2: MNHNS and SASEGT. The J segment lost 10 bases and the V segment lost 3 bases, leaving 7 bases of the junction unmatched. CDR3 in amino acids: CASSEDRATGKLFF. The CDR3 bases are TGTGCCAGCAGTGAGGACAGGGCGACGGGAAAACTGTTTTTT.

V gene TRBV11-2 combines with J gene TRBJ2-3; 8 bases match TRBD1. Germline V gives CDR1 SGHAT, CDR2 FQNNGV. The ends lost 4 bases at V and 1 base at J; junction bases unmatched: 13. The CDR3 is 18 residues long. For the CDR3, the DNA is TGTGCCAGCAGCTCCGGTTGGCGGACAGGGATCGGCACAGATACGCAGTATTTT. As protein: CASSSGWRTGIGTDTQYF.